This TCR beta chain was identified in a study of blood T cell repertoires in COVID-19. Whole-study context: Sources were T cells, B-cell-depleted T cells, or PBMCs; the material itself was cDNA or gDNA.

Per the original methods: Amplification with reference gene primers provided the estimates of nucleated cell counts. Libraries were prepared by immunoSEQ multiplex PCR; TCRdb keeps only in-frame clonotypes and omits some of them. The D gene and trimming were derived from the DNA, and the V and J assignments and clone size from that table. The sample lists 300,000 to 400,000 clones; roughly 86% were seen once. V shed 7 bases and J 9 bases; nucleotides not matched to a gene: 5. The CDR3 loop spans 12 amino acids. The germline CDR1 and CDR2 sequences are SEHNR and FQNEAQ (reference sequence). V is TRBV7-9 and J is TRBJ2-2; the match to TRBD2 covers 7 bases. The sequence derives from a human donor in a cohort sampled during active COVID-19. Sequenced: peripheral blood. CDR3 sequence reads: CASNSGERELFF. The CDR3 region has the DNA TGTGCCAGCAACAGCGGGGAGAGGGAGCTGTTTTTT.